The 29 T cell receptor beta chains given below trace back to one sample, sequenced in a study of blood T cell repertoires in COVID-19. The data were produced by immunoSEQ multiplex PCR, yet TCRdb's version contains in-frame clones alone and is incomplete. The sample consists of 300,000 to 350,000 clones, 88% of them appearing once. Material: peripheral blood. These receptors all stem from a woman aged 25-40 years with COVID-19, enrolled during active disease.

The chain uses TRBV10-3 and TRBJ2-3; D ambiguous. Germline CDR1 ENHRY, CDR2 SYGVKD. V lost 6 bases and J lost 0, with 7 bases in between. There are 13 residues in the CDR3. The CDR3 coding sequence is TGTGCCATCAGGGCCGATAGCACAGATACGCAGTATTTT. Translating it yields CAIRADSTDTQYF.

The rearrangement links TRBV7-9 to TRBJ1-2; tentative D call: TRBD1 (6 bases). Germline CDR1 reads SEHNR; CDR2 reads FQNEAQ (reference sequence). The CDR3 has 16 residues. Between the trimmed V and J ends, which lost 4 bases and 6 bases, there was a span of 21 bases. CDR3 loop: CASSSIIKQGRDGYTF. The CDR3 nucleotides are TGTGCCAGCAGCTCCATTATTAAACAGGGCCGGGATGGCTACACCTTC.

The rearrangement uses TRBV4-3 and TRBJ1-6; D not resolved. Germline CDR1 reads LGHNA; CDR2 reads YSLEER. The V gene lost 2 bases and the J gene lost 7 bases, with 12 bases spanning the gap. CDR3 size: 15 residues. The CDR3 DNA follows: TGCGCCAGCAGCCAAAGCCGAGCCAAGAATTCACCCCTCCACTTT. Its translation is CASSQSRAKNSPLHF.

This clone was detected only a few times. This rearrangement joins TRBV4-2 to TRBJ2-1; a weak D match, TRBD1 (6 bases). The V gene lost 4 bases and the J gene lost 8 bases, with 9 bases spanning the gap. The germline gives CDR1 LGHNA, CDR2 YNFKEQ. This CDR3 region has 12 residues. CDR3 bases: TGTGCCAGCAGCCCGAACAGGGATGAGCAGTTCTTC. Translating it yields CASSPNRDEQFF.

The J gene is TRBJ1-3, the V gene TRBV29-1; possible D gene TRBD1, 6 bases. Trimming left V 3 bases short and J 0 bases short, with 9 bases between. The CDR3 consists of 14 residues. Germline lookup yields CDR1 SQVTM and CDR2 ANQGSEA. CDR3 bases: TGCAGCGTTGAGACAGGACCCTCTGGAAACACCATATATTTT. Its protein is CSVETGPSGNTIYF.

V usage is TRBV7-3 and J usage is TRBJ1-1; 8 bases agree with TRBD1. The CDR3 is 14 residues long. J gave up 6 bases and V 0 bases, and 3 bases lay outside the gene matches. Per germline, CDR1 SGHTA and CDR2 FQGTGA. The CDR3 coding sequence is TGTGCCAGCAGCTTAACGCGGACAGGGCCTGAAGCTTTCTTT. It translates to CASSLTRTGPEAFF.

The chain has TRBV18 and TRBJ1-1; TRBD1 agrees at 7 bases. CDR1 is KGHSH, CDR2 LQKENI, per germline. V was clipped by 3 bases and J by 6 bases; unmatched bases: 4. This CDR3 spans 13 amino acids. This CDR3 reads CASSPSRGAEAFF. The CDR3 DNA follows: TGTGCCAGCTCACCGAGCAGGGGGGCTGAAGCTTTCTTT.

This clone was observed a few times. The chain has TRBV5-1 and TRBJ1-1; 8 bases fit TRBD1. Germline assignment: CDR1 SGHRS and CDR2 YFSETQ. V dropped 4 bases and J dropped 3; count of bases not matched to a gene: 20. The CDR3 covers 19 residues. CDR3 DNA: TGCGCCAGCAGCCATGGAGTCGGACAGGGTCCGGTTAGGGACACTGAAGCTTTCTTT. It encodes CASSHGVGQGPVRDTEAFF.

The rearrangement links TRBV10-3 to TRBJ2-5, with D perhaps TRBD1 (6 bases). This CDR3 has 15 residues. Germline CDR1 ENHRY, CDR2 SYGVKD. V lost 0 bases and J lost 1, with 9 bases in between. CDR3 sequence (DNA): TGTGCCATCAGTGAGTCCAGACAGGCCCAAGAGACCCAGTACTTC. This sequence encodes CAISESRQAQETQYF.

V is TRBV9 and J is TRBJ1-2, with TRBD1 matching 7 bases. The V and J ends lost 3 bases and 7 bases, in that order; junction bases with no gene match: 12. Germline V gives CDR1 SGDLS, CDR2 YYNGEE. This CDR3 has 15 residues. In nucleotides, the CDR3 is TGTGCCAGCAGCGCAGCGAAGACAGGGTTAGGTGGCTACACCTTC. Its translation is CASSAAKTGLGGYTF.

This clone was detected only once. The chain links TRBV19 to TRBJ1-5, with a tentative D call TRBD1 (6 bases). CDR1 is LNHDA and CDR2 is SQIVND in the germline V gene (reference sequence). The CDR3 consists of 15 residues. The V end was cut by 6 bases, the J end by 3 bases, with 15 bases between. The DNA for the CDR3 is TGTGCCAGTAGGGAATACAGGGCGGACAATCAGCCCCAGCATTTT. It encodes CASREYRADNQPQHF.

The gene calls are TRBV28 and TRBJ1-5, with D perhaps matching TRBD1 (5 bases). The ends were cut back, 1 base at V and 0 bases at J, with 13 bases in the middle. The germline gives CDR1 MDHEN, CDR2 SYDVKM. The CDR3 has 17 amino acids. CDR3 nucleotides: TGTGCCAGCAGTTTATCAACGACAGCTTATAGCAATCAGCCCCAGCATTTT. The encoded protein is CASSLSTTAYSNQPQHF.

The chain joins TRBV27 to TRBJ1-4; D remains ambiguous. Trimming pared 4 bases from V and 0 bases from J, leaving 15 bases between. This CDR3 contains 17 residues. CDR1 and CDR2 (germline): MNHEY, SMNVEV (reference sequence). The CDR3 loop is CASSSSPNLATNEKLFF. The CDR3 coding sequence is TGTGCCAGCAGTTCCTCTCCTAACCTTGCAACTAATGAAAAACTGTTTTTT.

The chain couples TRBV2 to TRBJ1-2, with 9 bases matching TRBD1. Germline CDR1 reads SNHLY; CDR2 reads FYNNEI. V was clipped by 6 bases and J by 6 bases; unmatched bases: 8. The CDR3 length is 14 residues. The CDR3 nucleotides read TGTGCCAGCAGAGGCCAGGGACAGGGCCATGGCTACACCTTC. Protein product: CASRGQGQGHGYTF.

The rearrangement uses TRBV6-6 and TRBJ1-1, with no clear D. Trimming removed 6 bases from V and 4 bases from J, with 12 bases in between. The length of the CDR3 is 13 residues. Germline CDR1 is MNHNY and CDR2 is SVGAGI (reference sequence). CDR3 nucleotides: TGTGCCAGCAGATTTAACAGCCCCACTGAAGCTTTCTTT. Translation gives CASRFNSPTEAFF.

This clone has a single count. The V and J genes are TRBV23-1 and TRBJ2-5; tentatively, D is TRBD2 (6 bases). Being an ORF, TRBV23-1 has a function that is uncertain. V shed 2 bases and J shed 4 bases, with 11 bases lying between them. CDR3 size: 14 residues. The CDR3 DNA reads as TGCGCCAGCAGTCAACCGGGACTCCGAGAGACCCAGTACTTC. This encodes CASSQPGLRETQYF.

This chain connects TRBV7-9 to TRBJ2-7, with 7 positions matching TRBD1. Unmatched junction bases numbered 5, after V lost 1 base and J lost 11 bases. The CDR3 extends over 12 amino acids. Germline V gene lookup returns CDR1 SEHNR and CDR2 FQNEAQ (reference sequence). CDR3 coding DNA: TGTGCCAGCAGCTTAGGCACCGGGACAGAGTACGTC. It translates to CASSLGTGTEYV.

This chain connects TRBV5-5 to TRBJ2-7; a possible D gene is TRBD1 (6 bases). The germline gives CDR1 SGHKS, CDR2 YYEKEE (reference sequence). Trimming stripped 2 bases from V and 7 bases from J, with 10 bases between. The CDR3 is 12 residues long. This chain's CDR3 is CASSFTGREQYF. The CDR3 DNA reads TGTGCCAGCAGCTTTACAGGGCGGGAGCAGTACTTC.

This rearrangement joins TRBV5-1 to TRBJ1-3; no firm D call. Trimming cost V 4 bases and J 4 bases, with 12 bases left between them. Germline V gene sequence: CDR1 SGHRS, CDR2 YFSETQ. The CDR3 length is 14 residues. The CDR3 DNA is TGCGCCAGCAGCGAGGGCGGAGGGGGAAACACCATATATTTT. Its protein is CASSEGGGGNTIYF.

The chain links TRBV7-8 to TRBJ2-1; D may be TRBD1 (6 bases). Germline V CDR1 and CDR2: SGHVS, FQNEAQ. Trimming took 2 bases from V and 4 from J, leaving 9 bases between them. This CDR3 is built from 14 residues. The DNA of the CDR3 is TGTGCCAGCAGCTTACCAGGGACATACAATGAGCAGTTCTTC. This translates into CASSLPGTYNEQFF.

This rearrangement joins TRBV12-3 or TRBV12-4 to TRBJ2-3; D call uncertain. V was shortened by 0 bases and J by 5 bases, with 3 bases between the two germline ends. The CDR3 is 12 residues long. In DNA, the CDR3 is TGTGCCAGCAGTTTAGCGAGAGATACGCAGTATTTT. This translates into CASSLARDTQYF.

The chain's CDR3 is CASSYTTGYQPQHF. In nucleotides, the CDR3 is TGTGCCAGCAGTTACACGACAGGGTATCAGCCCCAGCATTTT. This chain connects TRBV6-2 or TRBV6-3 to TRBJ1-5; 7 bases map to TRBD1. Trimming took 2 bases from V and 5 from J; bases not matched to a gene: 3. CDR3 length: 14 residues. From germline, CDR1 is MNHEY and CDR2 SVGEGT.

This sequence joins TRBV2 and TRBJ2-1, with D perhaps matching TRBD1 (6 bases). CDR3 length: 13 amino acids. Per germline, CDR1 SNHLY and CDR2 FYNNEI. Trimming cost V 4 bases and J 8 bases, with 12 bases left between them. CDR3 region: CASSVWGRDEQFF. CDR3 DNA sequence: TGTGCCAGCAGTGTGTGGGGGCGGGATGAGCAGTTCTTC.

V and J are TRBV27 and TRBJ2-5; D possibly corresponds to TRBD1 (5 bases). V shed 6 bases and J shed 5 bases, with 13 bases lying between them. The germline V gene encodes CDR1 MNHEY and CDR2 SMNVEV (reference sequence). This CDR3 is 13 amino acids long. The CDR3 bases are TGTGCCAGCAGCCAAGACAGCAGGGAGACCCAGTACTTC. Its translation is CASSQDSRETQYF.

The chain couples TRBV28 to TRBJ2-7, with 12 bases fitting TRBD2. V gave up 5 bases and J gave up 1 base; unmatched junction bases: 3. CDR1 and CDR2 (germline): MDHEN, SYDVKM. There are 15 residues in the CDR3. CDR3 coding DNA: TGTGCCAGCAGTCAGACTAGCGGGGGTTCCTACGAGCAGTACGTC. Amino acid sequence: CASSQTSGGSYEQYV.

This chain joins TRBV24-1 and TRBJ1-5; no clear D gene. Germline CDR1 reads KGHDR; CDR2 reads SFDVKD. V gave up 4 bases and J gave up 0 bases, with 18 bases separating them. The CDR3 runs 18 residues. This CDR3 is CATSDPHRILYSNQPQHF. CDR3 bases: TGTGCCACCAGTGACCCCCACAGAATTCTATATAGCAATCAGCCCCAGCATTTT.

This clone was seen a few times. The same CDR3 can be traced to other DNA sequences in this sample. This rearrangement joins TRBV7-9 to TRBJ2-1; TRBD2 aligns across 9 bases. Germline assignment: CDR1 SEHNR and CDR2 FQNEAQ (reference sequence). The CDR3 runs to 15 residues. The junction had 0 bases not matched to a gene; V was cut back by 1 base and J by 2 bases. CDR3 sequence: CASSLGGGAYNEQFF. CDR3 nucleotides: TGTGCCAGCAGCTTAGGCGGGGGGGCCTACAATGAGCAGTTCTTC.

V usage is TRBV4-3 and J usage is TRBJ2-3; D might be TRBD1 (6 bases). The CDR3 spans 14 residues. Looked up from germline, CDR1 is LGHNA and CDR2 is YSLEER. V lost 0 bases and J 6 bases, leaving 10 bases between the germline ends. In DNA form, the CDR3 reads TGCGCCAGCAGCCAAGACCCTAGGGGGGATACGCAGTATTTT. Translation: CASSQDPRGDTQYF.

This rearrangement joins TRBV12-3 or TRBV12-4 to TRBJ1-1; D remains unclear. The CDR3 totals 13 residues. Trimming cost V 3 bases and J 4 bases, with 9 bases left between them. DNA for the CDR3: TGTGCCAGCAGTTTTAAGTTCGGCACTGAAGCTTTCTTT. Encoded protein: CASSFKFGTEAFF.